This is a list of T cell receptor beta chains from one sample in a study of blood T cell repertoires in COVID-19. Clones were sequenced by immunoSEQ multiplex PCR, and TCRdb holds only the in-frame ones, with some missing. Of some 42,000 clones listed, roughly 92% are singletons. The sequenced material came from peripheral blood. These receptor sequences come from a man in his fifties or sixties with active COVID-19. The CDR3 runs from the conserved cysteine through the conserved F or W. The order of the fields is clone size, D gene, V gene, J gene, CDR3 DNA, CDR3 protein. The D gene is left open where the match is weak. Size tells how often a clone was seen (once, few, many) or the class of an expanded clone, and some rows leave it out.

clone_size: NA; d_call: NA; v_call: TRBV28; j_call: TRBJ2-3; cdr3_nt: TGTGCCAGCAGTTCCCCCGGGGGCACAGATACGCAGTATTTT; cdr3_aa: CASSSPGGTDTQYF
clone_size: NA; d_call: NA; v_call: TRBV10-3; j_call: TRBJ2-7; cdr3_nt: TGTGCCATCAGTGATCGACGGGAGCGACCCACCTACGAGCAGTACTTC; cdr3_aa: CAISDRRERPTYEQYF
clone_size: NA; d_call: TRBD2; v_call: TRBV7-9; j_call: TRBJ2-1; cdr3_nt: TGTGCCAGCAGCTTACTAGCGGGAGGGAACAATGAGCAGTTCTTC; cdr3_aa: CASSLLAGGNNEQFF
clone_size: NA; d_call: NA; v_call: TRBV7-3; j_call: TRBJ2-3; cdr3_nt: TGTGCCAGCAGCTTAGGCCTACCGCACGCCGGCGGAGATACGCAGTATTTT; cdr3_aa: CASSLGLPHAGGDTQYF
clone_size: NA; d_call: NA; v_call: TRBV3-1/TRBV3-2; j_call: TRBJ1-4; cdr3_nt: TGTGCCAGCAGCCAAAGCGGTGGTGAAAAACTGTTTTTT; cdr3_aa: CASSQSGGEKLFF
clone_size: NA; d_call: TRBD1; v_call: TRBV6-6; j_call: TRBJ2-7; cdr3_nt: TGTGCCAGCAGTAACCTAGACAGGGGGCAACCCTACGAGCAGTACTTC; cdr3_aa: CASSNLDRGQPYEQYF
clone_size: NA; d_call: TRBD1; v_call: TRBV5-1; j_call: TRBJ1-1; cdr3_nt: TGCGCCAGCAGCCCGGGAGACAGGGGGCGCGAAGCTTTCTTT; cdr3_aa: CASSPGDRGREAFF
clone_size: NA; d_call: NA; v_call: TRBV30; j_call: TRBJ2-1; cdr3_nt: TGTGCCTGGAGTGAAGGGGGCTACAATGAGCAGTTCTTC; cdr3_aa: CAWSEGGYNEQFF
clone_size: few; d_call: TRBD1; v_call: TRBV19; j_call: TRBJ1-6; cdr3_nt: TGTGCCAGTAGTGCCACGACCGGGACAGGGGGTTCACCCCTCCACTTT; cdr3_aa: CASSATTGTGGSPLHF
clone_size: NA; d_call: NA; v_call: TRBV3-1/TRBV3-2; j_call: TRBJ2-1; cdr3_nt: TGTGCCAGCAGCCCTAGATCTCGGGGGGCGGATGAGCAGTTCTTC; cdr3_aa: CASSPRSRGADEQFF
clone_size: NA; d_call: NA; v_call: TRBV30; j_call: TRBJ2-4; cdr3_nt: TGTGCCTGGAGTGTTTGGGGCGAAAACATTCAGTACTTC; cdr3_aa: CAWSVWGENIQYF